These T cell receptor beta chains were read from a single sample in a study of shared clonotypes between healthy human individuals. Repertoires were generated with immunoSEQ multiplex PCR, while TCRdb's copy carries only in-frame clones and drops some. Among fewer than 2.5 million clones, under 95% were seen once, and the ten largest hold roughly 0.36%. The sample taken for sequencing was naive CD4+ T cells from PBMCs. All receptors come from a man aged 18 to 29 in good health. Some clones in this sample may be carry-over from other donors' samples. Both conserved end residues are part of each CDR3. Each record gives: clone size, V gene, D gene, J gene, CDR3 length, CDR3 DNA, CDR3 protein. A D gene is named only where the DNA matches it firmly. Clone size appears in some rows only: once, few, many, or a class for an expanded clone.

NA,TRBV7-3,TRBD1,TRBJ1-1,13,TGTGCCAGCAGCTCCCAGGGGGCCACTGAAGCTTTCTTT,CASSSQGATEAFF
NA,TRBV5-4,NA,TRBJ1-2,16,TGTGCCAGCAGCTCAGGCCCCGGTGGACGTTCCTATGGCTACACCTTC,CASSSGPGGRSYGYTF
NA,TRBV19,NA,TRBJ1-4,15,TGTGCCAGTAGTCTCCGGGGCACCTATAATGAAAAACTGTTTTTT,CASSLRGTYNEKLFF
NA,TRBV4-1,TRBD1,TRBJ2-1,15,TGCGCCAGCAGCCGGGACAGAAAATTGGACAATGAGCAGTTCTTC,CASSRDRKLDNEQFF
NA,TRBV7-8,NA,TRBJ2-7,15,TGTGCCAGCAGCTTAGGAGCGGCCCCCTCCTACGAGCAGTACTTC,CASSLGAAPSYEQYF
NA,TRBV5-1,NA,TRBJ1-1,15,TGCGCCAGCAGCTCCAACCCGGGACGGAACACTGAAGCTTTCTTT,CASSSNPGRNTEAFF
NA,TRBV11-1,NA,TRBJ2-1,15,TGTGCCAGCAGCTTAGTCGCGAGAGAAGCACATGAGCAGTTCTTC,CASSLVAREAHEQFF
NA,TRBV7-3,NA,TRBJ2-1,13,TGTGCCAGCAGCCCGAACCGAGACAATGAGCAGTTCTTC,CASSPNRDNEQFF
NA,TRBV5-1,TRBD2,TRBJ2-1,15,TGCGCCAGCAGCCCTGCTGGCGGGAGTTTCGATGAGCAGTTCTTC,CASSPAGGSFDEQFF
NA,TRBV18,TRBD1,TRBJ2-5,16,TGTGCCAGCTCACACCCAAGGACAGGGGTTCAAGAGACCCAGTACTTC,CASSHPRTGVQETQYF
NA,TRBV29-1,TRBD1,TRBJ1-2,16,TGCAGCGTCTTAAAGCCGGGGACAGGGGCGAACTATGGCTACACCTTC,CSVLKPGTGANYGYTF
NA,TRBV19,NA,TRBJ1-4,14,TGTGCCAGTAGTATGTCGTCGTTGCGGGAAAAACTGTTTTTT,CASSMSSLREKLFF
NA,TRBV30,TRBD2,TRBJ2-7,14,TGTGCCTGGAGGCGGGAGGCTAGTACCTACGAGCAGTACTTC,CAWRREASTYEQYF
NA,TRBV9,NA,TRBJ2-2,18,TGTGCCAGCAGCGTAGAGGTGAACGCAGCGGGGAACACCGGGGAGCTGTTTTTT,CASSVEVNAAGNTGELFF
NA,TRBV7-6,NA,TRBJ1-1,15,TGTGCCAGCAGCTTAGTGGGATTCGGCCCCACTGAAGCTTTCTTT,CASSLVGFGPTEAFF
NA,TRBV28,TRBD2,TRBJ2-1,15,TGTGCCAGCAGATATTTGAGAGCGGGAGTAAGTGAGCAGTTCTTC,CASRYLRAGVSEQFF
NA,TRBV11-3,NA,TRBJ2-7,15,TGTGCCAGCAGCCTGGGGACGGATAGCTACTTCAAGCAGTACTTC,CASSLGTDSYFKQYF
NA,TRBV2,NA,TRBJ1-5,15,TGTGCCAGCAGTGATTCGTTCGTGGGAGATCAGCCCCAGCATTTT,CASSDSFVGDQPQHF
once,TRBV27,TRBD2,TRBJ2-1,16,TGTGCCAGCAGTCTTTATAGCGGGAGCGAATACAATGAGCAGTTCTTC,CASSLYSGSEYNEQFF
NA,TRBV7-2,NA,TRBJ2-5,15,TGTGCCAGCAGCTCGGGGACGGCCGGTCAAGAGACCCAGTACTTC,CASSSGTAGQETQYF
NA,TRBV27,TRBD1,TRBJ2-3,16,TGTGCCAGCAGCCGCCGGGACAGGGGGCTGGAAGATACGCAGTATTTT,CASSRRDRGLEDTQYF
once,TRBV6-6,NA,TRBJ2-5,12,TGTGCCAGCAGTTACCCCTTTGAGACCCAGTACTTC,CASSYPFETQYF
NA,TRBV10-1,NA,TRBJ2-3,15,TGCGCCAGCAGTCCACAGGGATCTAGCACAGATACGCAGTATTTT,CASSPQGSSTDTQYF
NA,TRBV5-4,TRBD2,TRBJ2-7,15,TGTGCCAGCAGCCCGGGACTAGCGGGAGTATACGAGCAGTACTTC,CASSPGLAGVYEQYF
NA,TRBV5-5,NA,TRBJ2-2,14,TGTGCCAGCAGCTTGGCCAGCAACACCGGGGAGCTGTTTTTT,CASSLASNTGELFF
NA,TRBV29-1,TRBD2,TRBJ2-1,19,TGCAGCCCGGTTTCCCTACTAGCGGGAGTCCGGAGCTCCTACAATGAGCAGTTCTTC,CSPVSLLAGVRSSYNEQFF
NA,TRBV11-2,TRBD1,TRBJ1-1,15,TGTGCCAGCAGCTTAGATAAGGGGGCGAACACTGAAGCTTTCTTT,CASSLDKGANTEAFF
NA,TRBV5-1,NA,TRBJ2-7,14,TGCGCCAGCAGCGAGGCTAGACCAAACTACGAGCAGTACTTC,CASSEARPNYEQYF
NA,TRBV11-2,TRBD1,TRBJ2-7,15,TGTGCCAGCAGCTTGGGCACAGGGGCCTACTACGAGCAGTACTTC,CASSLGTGAYYEQYF
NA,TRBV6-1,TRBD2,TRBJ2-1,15,TGTGCCAGCAGGGAAGCTAGCGGGCCGAACAATGAGCAGTTCTTC,CASREASGPNNEQFF
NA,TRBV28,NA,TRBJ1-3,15,TGTGCCAGCATAACACCGTCCGCTTCTGGAAACACCATATATTTT,CASITPSASGNTIYF
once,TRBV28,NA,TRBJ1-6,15,TGTGCCAGCAGTTTCGTACGCAGGGATAATTCACCCCTCCACTTT,CASSFVRRDNSPLHF
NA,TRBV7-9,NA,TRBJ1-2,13,TGTGCCAGCAGCCCAGAGGTGCAGGGTGGCTACACCTTC,CASSPEVQGGYTF
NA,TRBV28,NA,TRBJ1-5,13,TGTGCCAGCAGTCGGACGCTCAATCAGCCCCAGCATTTT,CASSRTLNQPQHF
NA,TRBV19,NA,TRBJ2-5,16,TGTGCCAGTAGTACCCCCGGGAGTAGCGGTCAAGAGACCCAGTACTTC,CASSTPGSSGQETQYF
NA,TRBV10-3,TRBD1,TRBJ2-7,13,TGTGCCATCAGTGAAGGGACAGGCTGGGGGCAGTACTTC,CAISEGTGWGQYF
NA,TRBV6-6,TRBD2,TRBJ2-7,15,TGTGCCAGCAGTTACTGGAGCGGGAGGGCCGACGAGCAGTACTTC,CASSYWSGRADEQYF
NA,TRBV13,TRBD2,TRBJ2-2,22,TGTGCCAGCAGCCAAAGACACGGGACCCCCGGTAGCGGGAGGGCGAACACCGGGGAGCTGTTTTTT,CASSQRHGTPGSGRANTGELFF
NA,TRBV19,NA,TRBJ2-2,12,TGTGCCAGTAGTCAGGGAGCCGGGGAGCTGTTTTTT,CASSQGAGELFF
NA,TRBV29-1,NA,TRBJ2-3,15,TGCAGCGCAGTATCGGCTAGCGCCAGCACAGATACGCAGTATTTT,CSAVSASASTDTQYF
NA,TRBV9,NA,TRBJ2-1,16,TGTGCCAGCAGCGTAGACGGGTACGGTCTTGCCAATGAGCAGTTCTTC,CASSVDGYGLANEQFF
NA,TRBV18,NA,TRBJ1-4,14,TGTGCCAGCTCACCAATGGCAGGGCAAGAAAAACTGTTTTTT,CASSPMAGQEKLFF
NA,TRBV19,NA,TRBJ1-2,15,TGTGCCAGTAGTATACTGGGTACACCTAACTATGGCTACACCTTC,CASSILGTPNYGYTF
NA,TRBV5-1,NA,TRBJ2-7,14,TGCGCCAGCAGCTTGGGGACTTTCATCTACGAGCAGTACTTC,CASSLGTFIYEQYF
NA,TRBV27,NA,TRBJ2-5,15,TGTGCCAGCAGTACCCGGGCTAGAGGTAGAGAGACCCAGTACTTC,CASSTRARGRETQYF
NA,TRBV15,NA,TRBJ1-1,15,TGTGCCACCAGCAGAGATGTAGTGGGTGGCACTGAAGCTTTCTTT,CATSRDVVGGTEAFF
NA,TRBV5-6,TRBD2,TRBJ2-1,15,TGTGCCAGCAGCGTTAGACTAGCGGGGAACGATGAGCAGTTCTTC,CASSVRLAGNDEQFF
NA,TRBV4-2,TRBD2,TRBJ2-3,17,TGTGCCAGCAGCCAAGGCTTCCAGCGGGAGGGAGAATATACGCAGTATTTT,CASSQGFQREGEYTQYF
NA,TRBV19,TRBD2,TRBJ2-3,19,TGTGCCAGTCGGCCGGGGGGATTTGGACTAGCGGCTAGCACAGATACGCAGTATTTT,CASRPGGFGLAASTDTQYF
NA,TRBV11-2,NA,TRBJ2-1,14,TGTGCCAGCAGCCCCCATGGCTCCTACAATGAGCAGTTCTTC,CASSPHGSYNEQFF
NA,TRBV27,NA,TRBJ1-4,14,TGTGCCAGCAGTTTAGGGCACGCCGGCGAAAAACTGTTTTTT,CASSLGHAGEKLFF
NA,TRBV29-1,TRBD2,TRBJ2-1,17,TGCAGCGTTGAGAGTGGGACTAGCGGGACCGACTACAATGAGCAGTTCTTC,CSVESGTSGTDYNEQFF
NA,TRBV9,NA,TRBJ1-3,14,TGTGCCAGCAGCGTAGGCGGGGTTGGAAACACCATATATTTT,CASSVGGVGNTIYF
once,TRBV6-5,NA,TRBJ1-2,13,TGTGCCAGCAGGGCAGGAGCGTCCTATGGCTACACCTTC,CASRAGASYGYTF
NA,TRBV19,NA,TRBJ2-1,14,TGTGCCAGTAGTGCTTATCGCTCCTACAATGAGCAGTTCTTC,CASSAYRSYNEQFF
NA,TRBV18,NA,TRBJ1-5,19,TGTGCCAGCTCACCACTCGGGGGGGCCGGGACCTCGGGCAATCAGCCCCAGCATTTT,CASSPLGGAGTSGNQPQHF